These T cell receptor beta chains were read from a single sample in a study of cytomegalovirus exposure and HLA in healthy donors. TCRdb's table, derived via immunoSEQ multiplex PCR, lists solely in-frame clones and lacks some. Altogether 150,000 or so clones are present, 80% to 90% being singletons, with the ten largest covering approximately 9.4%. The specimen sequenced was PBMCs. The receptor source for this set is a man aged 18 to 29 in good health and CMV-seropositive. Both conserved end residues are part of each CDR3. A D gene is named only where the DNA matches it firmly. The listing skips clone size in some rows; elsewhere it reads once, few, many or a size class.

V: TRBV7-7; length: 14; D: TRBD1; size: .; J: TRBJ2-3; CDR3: CASRTGFSTDTQYF; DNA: TGTGCCAGCAGGACAGGGTTCAGCACAGATACGCAGTATTTT
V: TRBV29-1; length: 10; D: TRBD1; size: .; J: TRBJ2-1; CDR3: CSGTGTEQFF; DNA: TGCAGCGGGACAGGGACTGAGCAGTTCTTC
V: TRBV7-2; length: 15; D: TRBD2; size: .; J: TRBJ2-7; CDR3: CASSPLTGGPYEQYF; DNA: TGTGCCAGCAGCCCTTTGACGGGGGGGCCGTACGAGCAGTACTTC
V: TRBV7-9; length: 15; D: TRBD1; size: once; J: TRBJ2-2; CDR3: CASSPPGQGTGELFF; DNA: TGTGCCAGCAGCCCACCCGGACAGGGGACCGGGGAGCTGTTTTTT
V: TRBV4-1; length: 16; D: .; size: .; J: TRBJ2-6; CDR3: CASSQDRASGANVLTF; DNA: TGCGCCAGCAGCCAAGACAGGGCATCTGGGGCCAACGTCCTGACTTTC
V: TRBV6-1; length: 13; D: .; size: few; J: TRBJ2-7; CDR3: CASIQTGFYEQYF; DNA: TGTGCCAGCATTCAGACAGGTTTCTACGAGCAGTACTTC
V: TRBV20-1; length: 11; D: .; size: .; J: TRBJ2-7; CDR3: CSARVFDEQYF; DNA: TGCAGTGCTAGAGTGTTCGACGAGCAGTACTTC
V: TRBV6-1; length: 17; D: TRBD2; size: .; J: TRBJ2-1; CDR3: CASSELAGGTSYNEQFF; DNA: TGTGCCAGCAGTGAACTAGCGGGGGGAACCTCCTACAATGAGCAGTTCTTC
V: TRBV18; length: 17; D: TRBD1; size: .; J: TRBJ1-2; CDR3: CASSLVDGGQANYGYTF; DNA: TGTGCCAGCTCACTCGTTGATGGGGGACAGGCGAACTATGGCTACACCTTC
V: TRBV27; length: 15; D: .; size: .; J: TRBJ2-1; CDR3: CASSPDSLSYNEQFF; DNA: TGTGCCAGCAGTCCGGACAGCCTTTCCTACAATGAGCAGTTCTTC
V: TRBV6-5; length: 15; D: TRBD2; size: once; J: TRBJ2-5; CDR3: CASSYYGLAGETQYF; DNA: TGTGCCAGCAGTTACTATGGACTAGCGGGAGAGACCCAGTACTTC
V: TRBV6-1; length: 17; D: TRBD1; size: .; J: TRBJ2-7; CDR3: CASSEGGTEFFRYEQYF; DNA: TGTGCCAGCAGTGAAGGGGGGACAGAATTCTTTAGATACGAGCAGTACTTC
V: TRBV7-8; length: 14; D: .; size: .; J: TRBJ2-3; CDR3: CASSPGTATDTQYF; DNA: TGTGCCAGCAGCCCCGGGACTGCCACAGATACGCAGTATTTT
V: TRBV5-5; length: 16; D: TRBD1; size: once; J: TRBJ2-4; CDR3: CASSLVTGQGQNIQYF; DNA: TGTGCCAGCAGCTTGGTCACGGGACAGGGACAAAACATTCAGTACTTC
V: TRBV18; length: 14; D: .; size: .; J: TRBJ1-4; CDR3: CASSRPREGEKLFF; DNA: TGTGCCAGCTCCCGACCGAGGGAAGGTGAAAAACTGTTTTTT
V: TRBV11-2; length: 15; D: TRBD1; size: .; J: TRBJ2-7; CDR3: CASSPGTGFPYEQYF; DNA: TGTGCCAGCAGCCCCGGGACAGGGTTCCCATACGAGCAGTACTTC
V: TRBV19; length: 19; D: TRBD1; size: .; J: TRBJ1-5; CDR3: CASSIRGQGADYSNQPQHF; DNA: TGTGCCAGTAGTATAAGGGGACAGGGGGCCGATTATAGCAATCAGCCCCAGCATTTT
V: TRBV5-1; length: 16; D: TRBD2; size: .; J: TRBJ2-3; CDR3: CASSLVQAGRPDTQYF; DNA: TGCGCCAGCAGCTTGGTGCAAGCGGGGAGGCCAGATACGCAGTATTTT
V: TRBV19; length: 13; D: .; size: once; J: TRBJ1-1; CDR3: CASSEVGREETFF; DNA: TGTGCCAGTAGCGAAGTAGGTAGGGAGGAGACTTTCTTT
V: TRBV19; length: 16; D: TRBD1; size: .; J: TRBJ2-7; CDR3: CASSIRGQGATYEQYF; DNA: TGTGCCAGTAGTATACGGGGACAGGGGGCGACCTACGAGCAGTACTTC
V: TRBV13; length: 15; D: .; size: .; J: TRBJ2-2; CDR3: CASSLAGRNTGELFF; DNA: TGTGCCAGCAGCTTAGCTGGTAGGAACACCGGGGAGCTGTTTTTT
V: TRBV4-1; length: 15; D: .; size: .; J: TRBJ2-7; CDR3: CASSPTGMAYYEQYF; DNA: TGCGCCAGCAGCCCCACGGGTATGGCTTACTACGAGCAGTACTTC
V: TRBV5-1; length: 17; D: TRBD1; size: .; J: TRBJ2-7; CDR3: CASSLDGTDLRRYEQYF; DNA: TGCGCCAGCAGCTTGGACGGGACAGACTTACGACGATACGAGCAGTACTTC
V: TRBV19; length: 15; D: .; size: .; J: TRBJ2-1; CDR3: CASSIGGGPNNEQFF; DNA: TGTGCCAGTAGTATTGGCGGGGGCCCCAACAATGAGCAGTTCTTC
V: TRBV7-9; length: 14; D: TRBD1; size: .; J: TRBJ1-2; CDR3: CASSYRTGGYGYTF; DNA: TGTGCCAGCAGCTATAGGACAGGGGGCTATGGCTACACCTTC
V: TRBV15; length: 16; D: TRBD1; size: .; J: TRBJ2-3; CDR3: CATSRARGLESDTQYF; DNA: TGTGCCACCAGCAGAGCCAGGGGGCTCGAATCAGATACGCAGTATTTT
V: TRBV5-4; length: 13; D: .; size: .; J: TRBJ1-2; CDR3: CASRNPGPVGYTF; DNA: TGTGCCAGCAGGAACCCAGGTCCCGTTGGCTACACCTTC
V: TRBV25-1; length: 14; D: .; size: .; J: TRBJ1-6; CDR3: CASSDRQYNSPLHF; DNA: TGTGCCAGCAGTGACAGACAGTATAATTCACCCCTCCACTTT
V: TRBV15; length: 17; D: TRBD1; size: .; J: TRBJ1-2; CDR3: CATSRGGDRGATNGYTF; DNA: TGTGCCACCAGCAGAGGGGGGGACAGGGGTGCTACTAATGGCTACACCTTC
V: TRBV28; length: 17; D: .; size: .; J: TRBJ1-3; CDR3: CASSLGGRGARGNTIYF; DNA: TGTGCCAGCAGTTTAGGGGGACGGGGGGCGCGCGGAAACACCATATATTTT
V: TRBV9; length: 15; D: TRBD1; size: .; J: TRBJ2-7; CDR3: CASSTRTGPSTEQYF; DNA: TGTGCCAGCAGCACGCGGACAGGGCCCTCTACCGAGCAGTACTTC
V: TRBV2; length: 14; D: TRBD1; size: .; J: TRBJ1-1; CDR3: CASRSDRGRTEAFF; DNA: TGTGCCAGCAGGTCCGACAGGGGGCGGACTGAAGCTTTCTTT
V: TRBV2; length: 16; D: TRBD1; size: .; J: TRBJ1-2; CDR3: CASSAGTGTIPIGYTF; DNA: TGTGCCAGCAGTGCCGGGACAGGAACAATACCTATCGGCTACACCTTC
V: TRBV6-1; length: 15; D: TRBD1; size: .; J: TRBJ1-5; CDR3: CASSAGQGMGQPQHF; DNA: TGTGCCAGCAGTGCGGGACAGGGAATGGGTCAGCCCCAGCATTTT
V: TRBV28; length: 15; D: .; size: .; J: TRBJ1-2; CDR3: CASGLLGGANYGYTF; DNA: TGTGCCAGCGGATTACTGGGGGGAGCTAACTATGGCTACACCTTC
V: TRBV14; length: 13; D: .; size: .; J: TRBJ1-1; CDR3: CASSQWSGTEAFF; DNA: TGTGCCAGCAGCCAATGGTCGGGGACTGAAGCTTTCTTT
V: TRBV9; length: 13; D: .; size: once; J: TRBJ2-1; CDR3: CASSVALNNEQFF; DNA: TGTGCCAGCAGCGTAGCCCTTAACAATGAGCAGTTCTTC
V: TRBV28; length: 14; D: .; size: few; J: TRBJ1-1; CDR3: CASSLPRVNTEAFF; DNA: TGTGCCAGCAGTTTGCCCCGGGTGAACACTGAAGCTTTCTTT
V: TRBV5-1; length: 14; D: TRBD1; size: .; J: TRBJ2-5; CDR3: CASSFGTGGETQYF; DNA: TGCGCCAGCAGCTTCGGGACAGGGGGGGAGACCCAGTACTTC
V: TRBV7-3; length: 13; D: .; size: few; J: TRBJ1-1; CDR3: CASSPTGNTEAFF; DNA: TGTGCCAGCAGCCCGACAGGGAACACTGAAGCTTTCTTT
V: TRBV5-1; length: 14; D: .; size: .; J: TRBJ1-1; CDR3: CASSLPSQGTEAFF; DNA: TGCGCCAGCAGCTTACCTTCGCAGGGGACTGAAGCTTTCTTT
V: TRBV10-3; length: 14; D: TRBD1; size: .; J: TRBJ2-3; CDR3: CAISWDRDTDTQYF; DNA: TGTGCCATCAGCTGGGACAGAGACACAGATACGCAGTATTTT
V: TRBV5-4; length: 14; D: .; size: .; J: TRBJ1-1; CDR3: CASSLDSLNTEAFF; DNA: TGTGCCAGCAGCTTGGACAGCCTGAACACTGAAGCTTTCTTT
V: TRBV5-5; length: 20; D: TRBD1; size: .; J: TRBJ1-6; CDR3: CASSLRLQGDRASHNSPLHF; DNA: TGTGCCAGCAGCTTGAGGTTGCAGGGAGACAGGGCCTCCCATAATTCACCCCTCCACTTT
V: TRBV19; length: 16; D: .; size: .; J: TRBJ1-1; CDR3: CASSDQVTELDTEAFF; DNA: TGTGCCAGTAGTGATCAGGTGACAGAGTTGGACACTGAAGCTTTCTTT
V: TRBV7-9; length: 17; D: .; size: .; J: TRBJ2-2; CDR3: CASSPSAGRGDTGELFF; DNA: TGTGCCAGCAGCCCCTCCGCCGGCAGGGGCGACACCGGGGAGCTGTTTTTT
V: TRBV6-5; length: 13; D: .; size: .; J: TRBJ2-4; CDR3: CATSSILGNIQYF; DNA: TGTGCCACCAGCTCGATTCTCGGAAACATTCAGTACTTC
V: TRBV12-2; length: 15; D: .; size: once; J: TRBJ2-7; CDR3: CASRCLGQVFYEQYF; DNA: TGTGCAAGTCGCTGCCTAGGACAGGTGTTCTACGAGCAGTACTTC
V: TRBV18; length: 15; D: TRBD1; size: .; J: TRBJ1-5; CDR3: CASSQGTVGNQPQHF; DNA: TGTGCCAGCTCACAGGGGACAGTTGGGAATCAGCCCCAGCATTTT
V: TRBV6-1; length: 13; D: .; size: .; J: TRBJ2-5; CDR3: CASSDGWAETQYF; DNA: TGTGCCAGCAGTGACGGATGGGCAGAGACCCAGTACTTC
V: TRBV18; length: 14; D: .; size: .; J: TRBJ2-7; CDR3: CASSPLQFEGEQYF; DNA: TGTGCCAGCTCACCACTCCAGTTTGAGGGCGAGCAGTACTTC
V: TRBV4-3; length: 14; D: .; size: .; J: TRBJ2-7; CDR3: CASSQDGVSYEQYF; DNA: TGCGCCAGCAGCCAAGACGGAGTATCCTACGAGCAGTACTTC